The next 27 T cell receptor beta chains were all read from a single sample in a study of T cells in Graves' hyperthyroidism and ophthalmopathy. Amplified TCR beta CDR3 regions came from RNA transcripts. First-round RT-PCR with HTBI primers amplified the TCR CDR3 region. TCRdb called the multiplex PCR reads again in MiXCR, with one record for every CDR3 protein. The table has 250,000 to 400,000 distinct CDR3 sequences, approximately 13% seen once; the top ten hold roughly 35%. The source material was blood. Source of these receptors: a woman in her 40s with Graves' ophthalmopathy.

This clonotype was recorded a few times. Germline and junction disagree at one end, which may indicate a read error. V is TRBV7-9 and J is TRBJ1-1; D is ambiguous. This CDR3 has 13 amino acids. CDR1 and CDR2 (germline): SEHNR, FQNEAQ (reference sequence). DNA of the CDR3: TGTGCCAGCAGCCCTAGGATGAACATTGAAGCTTTCTTT. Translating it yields CASSPRMNIEAFF.

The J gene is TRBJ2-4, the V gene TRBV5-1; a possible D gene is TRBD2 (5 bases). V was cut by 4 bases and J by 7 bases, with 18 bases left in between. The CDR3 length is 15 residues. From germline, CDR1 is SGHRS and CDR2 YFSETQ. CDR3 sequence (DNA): TGCGCCAGCAGCGCCCCGAGGGCCGGCGTGAACATTCAGTACTTC. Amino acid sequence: CASSAPRAGVNIQYF.

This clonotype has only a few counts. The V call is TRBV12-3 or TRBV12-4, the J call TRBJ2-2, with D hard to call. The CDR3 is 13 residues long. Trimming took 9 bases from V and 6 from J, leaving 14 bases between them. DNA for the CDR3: TGTGCCAGTACACAGCTCGAGCCCGGGGAGCTGTTTTTT. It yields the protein CASTQLEPGELFF.

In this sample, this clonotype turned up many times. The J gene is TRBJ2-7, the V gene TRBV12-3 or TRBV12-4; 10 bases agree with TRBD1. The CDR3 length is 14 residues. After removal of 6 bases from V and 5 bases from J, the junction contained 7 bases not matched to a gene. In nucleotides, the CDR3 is TGTGCCAGCAGACAATCCGGGACAGGGGACGAGCAGTACTTC. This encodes CASRQSGTGDEQYF.

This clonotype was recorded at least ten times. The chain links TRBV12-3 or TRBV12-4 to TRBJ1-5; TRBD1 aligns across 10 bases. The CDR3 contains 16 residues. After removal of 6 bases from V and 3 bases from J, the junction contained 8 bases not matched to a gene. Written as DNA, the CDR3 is TGTGCCAGCAGCCGGACAGGGGGGCTAATCAATCAGCCCCAGCATTTT. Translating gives CASSRTGGLINQPQHF.

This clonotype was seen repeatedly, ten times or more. The CDR3 spells CASSLAELDTQYF. The CDR3 DNA reads TGTGCCAGCAGTTTAGCGGAATTAGATACGCAGTATTTT. The rearrangement joins TRBV12-3 or TRBV12-4 to TRBJ2-3; D remains ambiguous. This CDR3 has 13 residues. Trimming removed 0 bases from V and 5 bases from J, with 6 bases in between.

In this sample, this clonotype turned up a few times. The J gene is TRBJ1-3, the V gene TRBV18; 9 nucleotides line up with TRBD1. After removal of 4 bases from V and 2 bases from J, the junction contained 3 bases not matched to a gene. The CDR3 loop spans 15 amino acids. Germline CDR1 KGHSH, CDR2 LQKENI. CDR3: CASSQQGATGNTIYF. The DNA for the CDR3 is TGTGCCAGCTCACAACAGGGGGCCACTGGAAACACCATATATTTT.

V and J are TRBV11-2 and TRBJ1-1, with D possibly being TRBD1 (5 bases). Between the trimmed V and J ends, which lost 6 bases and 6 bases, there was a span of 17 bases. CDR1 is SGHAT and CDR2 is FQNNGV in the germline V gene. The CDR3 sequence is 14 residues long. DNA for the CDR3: TGTGCCAGCAGTCAGCAGGGAAGAAGTTCTGAAGCTTTCTTT. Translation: CASSQQGRSSEAFF.

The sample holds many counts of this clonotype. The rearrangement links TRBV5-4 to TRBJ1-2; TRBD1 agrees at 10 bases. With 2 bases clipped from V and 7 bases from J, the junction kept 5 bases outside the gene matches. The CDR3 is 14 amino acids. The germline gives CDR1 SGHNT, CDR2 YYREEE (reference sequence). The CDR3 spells CASSLPGQGIGYTF. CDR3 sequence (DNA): TGTGCCAGCAGCTTACCGGGACAGGGGATTGGCTACACCTTC.

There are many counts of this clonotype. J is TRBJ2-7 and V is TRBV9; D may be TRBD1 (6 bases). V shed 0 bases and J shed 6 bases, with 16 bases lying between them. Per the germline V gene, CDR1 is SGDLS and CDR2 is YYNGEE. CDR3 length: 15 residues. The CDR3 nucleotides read TGTGCCAGCAGCGTAGGAGGGGGAGACGAAGCCGAGCAGTACTTC. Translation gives CASSVGGGDEAEQYF. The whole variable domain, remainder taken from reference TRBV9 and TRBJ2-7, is DSGVTQTPKHLITATGQRVTLRCSPRSGDLSVYWYQQSLDQGLQFLIQYYNGEERAKGNILERFSAQQFPDLHSELNLSSLELGDSALYFCASSVGGGDEAEQYFGPGTRLTVT.

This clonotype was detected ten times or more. CDR3 sequence reads: CASSLNIWDEQFF. CDR3 coding DNA: TGTGCCAGCAGCTTAAACATATGGGATGAGCAGTTCTTC. V and J are TRBV11-3 and TRBJ2-1; D is ambiguous. V was cut by 2 bases and J by 8 bases, with 10 bases left in between. Germline-derived CDR1 and CDR2 are SGHNT and YENEEA. CDR3 length equals 13 residues.

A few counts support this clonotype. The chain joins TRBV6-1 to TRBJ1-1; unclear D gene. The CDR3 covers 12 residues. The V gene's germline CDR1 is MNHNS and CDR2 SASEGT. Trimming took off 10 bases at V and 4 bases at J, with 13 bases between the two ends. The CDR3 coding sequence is TGTGCCATCGGCCTCCCTGGCACTGAAGCTTTCTTT. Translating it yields CAIGLPGTEAFF.

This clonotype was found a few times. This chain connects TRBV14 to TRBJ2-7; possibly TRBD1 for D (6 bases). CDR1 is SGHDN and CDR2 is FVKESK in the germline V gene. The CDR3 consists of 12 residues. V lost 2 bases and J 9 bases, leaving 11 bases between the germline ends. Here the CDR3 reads CASSQTQGGQYF. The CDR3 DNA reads TGTGCCAGCAGCCAAACACAGGGTGGGCAGTACTTC.

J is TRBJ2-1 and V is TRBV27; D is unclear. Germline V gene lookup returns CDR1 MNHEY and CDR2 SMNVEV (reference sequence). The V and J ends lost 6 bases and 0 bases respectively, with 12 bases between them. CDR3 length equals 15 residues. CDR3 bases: TGTGCCAGCAGACCCCGTCTGAGCTCCTACAATGAGCAGTTCTTC. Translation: CASRPRLSSYNEQFF.

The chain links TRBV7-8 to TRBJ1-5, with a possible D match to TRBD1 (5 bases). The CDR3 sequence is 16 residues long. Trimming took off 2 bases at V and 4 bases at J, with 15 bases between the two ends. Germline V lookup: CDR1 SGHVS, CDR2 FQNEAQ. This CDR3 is CASSLSRQTRNQPQHF. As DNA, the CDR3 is TGTGCCAGCAGCTTATCCCGACAGACTCGGAATCAGCCCCAGCATTTT.

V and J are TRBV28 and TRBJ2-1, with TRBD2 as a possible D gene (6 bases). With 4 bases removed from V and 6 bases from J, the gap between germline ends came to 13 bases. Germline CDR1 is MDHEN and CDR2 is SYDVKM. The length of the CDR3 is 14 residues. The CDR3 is CASSSGGTLNEQFF. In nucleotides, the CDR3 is TGTGCCAGCAGTTCTGGGGGGACTCTCAATGAGCAGTTCTTC. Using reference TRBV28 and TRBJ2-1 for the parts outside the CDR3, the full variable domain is DVKVTQSSRYLVKRTGEKVFLECVQDMDHENMFWYRQDPGLGLRLIYFSYDVKMKEKGDIPEGYSVSREKKERFSLILESASTNQTSMYLCASSSGGTLNEQFFGPGTRLTVL.

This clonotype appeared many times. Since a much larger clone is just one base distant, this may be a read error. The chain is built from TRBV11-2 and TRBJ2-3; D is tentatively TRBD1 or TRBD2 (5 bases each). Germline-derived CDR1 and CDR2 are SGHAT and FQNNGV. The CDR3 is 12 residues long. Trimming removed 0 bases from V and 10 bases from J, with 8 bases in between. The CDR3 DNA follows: TGTGCCAGCAGCTTAGAGGGGGATGCGCAGTATTTT. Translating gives CASSLEGDAQYF.

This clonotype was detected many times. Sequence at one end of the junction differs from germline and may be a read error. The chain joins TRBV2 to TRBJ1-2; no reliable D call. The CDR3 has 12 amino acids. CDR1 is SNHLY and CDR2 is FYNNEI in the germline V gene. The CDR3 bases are TGTGCCAGCACCCCGGACGTTTATGGCTGCACCTTC. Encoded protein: CASTPDVYGCTF.

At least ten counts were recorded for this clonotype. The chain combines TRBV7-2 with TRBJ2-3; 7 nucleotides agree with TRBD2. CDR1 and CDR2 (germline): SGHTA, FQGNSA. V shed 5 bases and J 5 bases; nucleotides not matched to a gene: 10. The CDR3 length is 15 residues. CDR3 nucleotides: TGTGCCAGCAGCACGTGGCGGGAGTGGGTAGATACGCAGTATTTT. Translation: CASSTWREWVDTQYF. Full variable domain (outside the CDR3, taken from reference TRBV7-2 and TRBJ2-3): GAGVSQSPSNKVTEKGKDVELRCDPISGHTALYWYRQSLGQGLEFLIYFQGNSAPDKSGLPSDRFSAERTGGSVSTLTIQRTQQEDSAVYLCASSTWREWVDTQYFGPGTRLTVL.

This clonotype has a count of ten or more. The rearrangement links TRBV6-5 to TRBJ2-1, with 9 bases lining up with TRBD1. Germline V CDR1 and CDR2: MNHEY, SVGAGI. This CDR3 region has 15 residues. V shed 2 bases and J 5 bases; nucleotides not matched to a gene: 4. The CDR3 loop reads CASSYRDRADNEQFF. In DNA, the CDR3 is TGTGCCAGCAGTTACCGGGACAGGGCAGACAATGAGCAGTTCTTC.

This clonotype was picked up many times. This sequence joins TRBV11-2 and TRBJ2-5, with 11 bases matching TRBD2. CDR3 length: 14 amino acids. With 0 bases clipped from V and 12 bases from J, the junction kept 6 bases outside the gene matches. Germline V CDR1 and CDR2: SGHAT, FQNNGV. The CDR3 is CASSLEVASGGKYF. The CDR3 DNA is TGTGCCAGCAGCTTAGAAGTAGCTAGCGGGGGGAAGTACTTC.

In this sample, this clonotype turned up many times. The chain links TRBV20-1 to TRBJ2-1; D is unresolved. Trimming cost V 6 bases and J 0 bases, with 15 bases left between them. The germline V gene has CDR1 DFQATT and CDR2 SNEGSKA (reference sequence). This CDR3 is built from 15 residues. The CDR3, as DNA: TGCAGTGCCCCCCCATTGGGAAGCTCCTACAATGAGCAGTTCTTC. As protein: CSAPPLGSSYNEQFF.

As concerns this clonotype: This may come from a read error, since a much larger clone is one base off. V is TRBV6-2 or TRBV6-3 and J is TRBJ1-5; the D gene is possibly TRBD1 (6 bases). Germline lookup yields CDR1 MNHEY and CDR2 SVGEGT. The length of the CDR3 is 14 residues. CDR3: CASLGGAPNQPRHF. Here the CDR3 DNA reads TGTGCCAGCCTGGGGGGGGCCCCCAATCAGCCCCGGCATTTT.

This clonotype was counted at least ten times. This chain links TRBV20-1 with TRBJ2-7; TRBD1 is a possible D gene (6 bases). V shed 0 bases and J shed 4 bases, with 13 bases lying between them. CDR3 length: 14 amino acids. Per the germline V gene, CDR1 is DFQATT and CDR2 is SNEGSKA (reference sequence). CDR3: CSARDPGVGYEQYF. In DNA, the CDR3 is TGCAGTGCTAGAGATCCAGGGGTGGGATACGAGCAGTACTTC.

The CDR3 nucleotides are TGCAGTGCTTCCCAGTCAGAGACCCAGTACTTC. Translated, it gives CSASQSETQYF. V gene TRBV20-1 combines with J gene TRBJ2-5; D is uncertain. Trimming cost V 5 bases and J 4 bases, with 8 bases left between them. Per germline, CDR1 DFQATT and CDR2 SNEGSKA (reference sequence). CDR3 length equals 11 residues.

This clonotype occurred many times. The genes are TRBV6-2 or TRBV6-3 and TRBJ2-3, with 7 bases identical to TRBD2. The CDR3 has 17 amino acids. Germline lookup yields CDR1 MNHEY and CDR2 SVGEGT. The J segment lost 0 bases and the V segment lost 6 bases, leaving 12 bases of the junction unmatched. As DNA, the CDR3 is TGTGCCAGCAGCCCGCGCAGACTAGCTTTGAGCACAGATACGCAGTATTTT. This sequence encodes CASSPRRLALSTDTQYF.

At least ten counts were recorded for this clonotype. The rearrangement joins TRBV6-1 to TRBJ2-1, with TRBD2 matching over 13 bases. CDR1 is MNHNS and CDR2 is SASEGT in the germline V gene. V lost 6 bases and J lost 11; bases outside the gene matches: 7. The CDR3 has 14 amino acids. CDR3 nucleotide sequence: TGTGCCAGCAGGAGAGAGGGACTAGCGGGAAAGCAGTTCTTC. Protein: CASRREGLAGKQFF.